What follows is one T cell receptor beta chain and its context. The data were obtained in a study of control samples from healthy donors and cancer patients. The CDR3 totals 14 residues. Trimming took 9 bases from V and 5 from J, leaving 17 bases between them. From germline, CDR1 is SGHAT and CDR2 FQDESV (reference sequence). Assay: immunoSEQ multiplex PCR; the TCRdb copy retains only in-frame clones and omits some. There are some 200,000 clones in the sample; 91% occur only once, and approximately 1.4% lies in the top ten. This chain connects TRBV11-1 to TRBJ1-5; a possible D gene is TRBD1 (6 bases). This receptor was obtained from a woman aged 25 to 39 in good health. The sequencing sample was made of blood. Here the CDR3 DNA reads TGTGCCAGGAACCCAGGGGTGGGCGATCAGCCCCAGCATTTT. Amino acid sequence: CARNPGVGDQPQHF.